This is a list of T cell receptor beta chains from one sample in a study of blood T cell repertoires in COVID-19. This table comes from immunoSEQ multiplex PCR, and its TCRdb copy is limited to in-frame clones, with some not included. This table holds some 220,000 clones, around 87% found once. The sample comprised PBMCs or T cells enriched from blood (not recorded which). The receptors originated from a young woman in a cohort exposed to, infected with or recovered from COVID-19 (not recorded which). CDR3s include the opening cysteine and the closing phenylalanine or tryptophan. The D gene is left open where the match is weak. Expanded clones are given a class, and other clones once, few, many or no size at all.

V gene	J gene	D gene	clone size	CDR3 protein
TRBV6-5	TRBJ1-2	TRBD1	-	CASRPGQGGNYGYTF
TRBV3-1/TRBV3-2	TRBJ2-1	-	once	CASSQDRPNEQFF
TRBV5-1	TRBJ2-1	TRBD2	-	CASSLVAGPNEQFF
TRBV19	TRBJ1-6	-	-	CASSIVAAYNSPLHF
TRBV5-5	TRBJ2-7	TRBD1	-	CASSLGTGGTYEQYF
TRBV2	TRBJ1-6	TRBD1	-	CASSETGDRLWSPLHF
TRBV6-1	TRBJ2-1	-	-	CASSEMVSSYNEQFF
TRBV5-1	TRBJ2-7	TRBD2	few	CASSWGTSQTYEQYF
TRBV7-2	TRBJ2-7	TRBD2	-	CASSLSGGLTHEQYF
TRBV15	TRBJ2-7	-	-	CAADSTYEQYF
TRBV4-1	TRBJ2-7	-	-	CASRSVGSNYEQYF
TRBV28	TRBJ2-1	-	-	CASTDSGGSYNEQFF
TRBV19	TRBJ1-3	-	-	CASNPGVGNTIYF
TRBV28	TRBJ2-1	TRBD2	-	CASSTERGQFF
TRBV9	TRBJ1-1	TRBD1	-	CASSANIQGTEAFF
TRBV11-2	TRBJ2-5	-	-	CASSPIGDTKETQYF
TRBV7-9	TRBJ2-7	-	-	CASSSGVLFRLGDEQYF
TRBV11-2	TRBJ2-4	TRBD2	-	CASSLDGGAAKNIQYF
TRBV18	TRBJ2-7	TRBD1	-	CASSPDRAGQYF
TRBV11-3	TRBJ2-3	-	-	CASSLEVASGTDTQYF
TRBV11-2	TRBJ2-2	-	few	CASSTVGAVTGELFF
TRBV5-5	TRBJ1-2	-	-	CASSIHWGANYGYTF
TRBV10-3	TRBJ1-2	-	-	CAVSPGLLMAANYGYTF
TRBV19	TRBJ1-6	-	once	CASGKGTTTYNSPLHF
TRBV2	TRBJ1-2	-	-	CASSDRRGHYGYTF
TRBV27	TRBJ1-6	TRBD1	-	CASSVTGLMDSPLHF
TRBV3-1/TRBV3-2	TRBJ1-3	-	-	CASSHLPAGNTIYF
TRBV29-1	TRBJ1-2	-	-	CSVETGDYGYTF
TRBV4-2	TRBJ2-7	-	-	CASSQEAQGGYEQYF
TRBV6-5	TRBJ2-7	TRBD2	-	CASRPLAGVPYEQYF
TRBV2	TRBJ1-3	-	-	CASSESRKGNTIYF
TRBV5-1	TRBJ1-6	TRBD1	few	CASSSTDRGGSPLHF
TRBV12-5	TRBJ2-3	TRBD1	-	CASGPDRFNSDTQYF
TRBV5-4	TRBJ2-1	-	-	CASSLDTGHSYNEQFF
TRBV30	TRBJ2-2	TRBD1	-	CAWSVTQGPGELFF
TRBV7-8	TRBJ1-5	-	-	CASSFSARVGTNQPQHF
TRBV3-1/TRBV3-2	TRBJ1-1	TRBD1	-	CASSLLTGINTEAFF
TRBV15	TRBJ2-7	-	-	CATSRVSPGHFYEQYF
TRBV5-6	TRBJ2-7	TRBD1	-	CASSQGDAEQYF
TRBV5-6	TRBJ1-2	TRBD1	-	CASTLEAGGGYTF
TRBV27	TRBJ1-6	-	-	CASSFIQGRSSYNSPLHF
TRBV20-1	TRBJ1-2	-	-	CSALGQLGYTF
TRBV19	TRBJ2-7	TRBD2	-	CASSITSGRTYEQYF
TRBV6-1	TRBJ2-1	-	few	CASSDRGGTASGQFF
TRBV27	TRBJ1-1	-	few	CASSPSGERTEAFF
TRBV5-1	TRBJ1-4	TRBD1	-	CASSQGGQGGEKLFF
TRBV5-6	TRBJ2-3	TRBD1	-	CASSLPGTVGTDTQYF
TRBV28	TRBJ1-6	-	-	CASRQGLGSSPLHF
TRBV20-1	TRBJ2-7	TRBD1	-	CSASLGGTGAYEQYF
TRBV6-5	TRBJ1-2	-	-	CASSPSFRGIYGYTF
TRBV5-1	TRBJ2-1	TRBD2	-	CASSTIAGGDNEQFF
TRBV11-2	TRBJ1-2	TRBD1	-	CASSLRRDRTFGYTF
TRBV23-1	TRBJ2-1	TRBD1	once	CASSQRRWGTGAPNEQFF
TRBV5-4	TRBJ2-7	-	-	CASSLHRDTRPNEQYF
TRBV24-1	TRBJ2-2	TRBD1	-	CATSESGTGVRNTGELFF
TRBV9	TRBJ1-1	-	-	CASSVVAEAEAFF
TRBV29-1	TRBJ1-2	TRBD1	-	CSVLKATGGHYGYTF
TRBV19	TRBJ1-4	-	-	CASSIAATNEKLFF
TRBV9	TRBJ1-2	-	-	CASSVGGQQGTMGYGYTF